One TCR beta chain is described in this entry. The data were obtained in a study of blood T cell repertoires in COVID-19. Only in-frame clones appear in the TCRdb table, and some are missing; sequencing was by immunoSEQ multiplex PCR. The repertoire has about 160,000 clones, around 83% of them found once; the top ten carry 3.6%. Living in under 30 US areas, the participants were between roughly 18 and 95 years of age. Germline V gene lookup returns CDR1 SGHTA and CDR2 FQGTGA. This CDR3 region has 17 residues. J gave up 9 bases and V 4 bases, and 12 bases lay outside the gene matches. The gene calls are TRBV7-3 and TRBJ2-1; 13 nucleotides align to TRBD2. This TCR was sampled from a woman aged 50 to 60 in a cohort exposed to, infected with or recovered from COVID-19 (not recorded which). Source material: PBMCs or T cells enriched from blood (not recorded which). The DNA for the CDR3 is TGTGCCAGCAGCTCGGAAGGACTAGCGGGGGCCCTAAGTGAGCAGTTCTTC. Protein product: CASSSEGLAGALSEQFF.